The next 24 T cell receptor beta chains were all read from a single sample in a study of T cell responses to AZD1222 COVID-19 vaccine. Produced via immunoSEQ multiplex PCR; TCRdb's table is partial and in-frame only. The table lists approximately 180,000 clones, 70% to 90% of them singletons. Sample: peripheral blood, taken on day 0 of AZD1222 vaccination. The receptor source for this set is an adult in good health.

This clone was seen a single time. The CDR3 DNA is TGTGCCAGCAGTTTTCCGGGCTTGAGCAATCAGCCCCAGCATTTT. The encoded protein is CASSFPGLSNQPQHF. The V gene is TRBV28, the J gene TRBJ1-5; D is unclear. CDR1 is MDHEN, CDR2 SYDVKM, per germline. V was trimmed by 3 bases and J by 1 base, leaving 10 bases between them. The CDR3 spans 15 residues.

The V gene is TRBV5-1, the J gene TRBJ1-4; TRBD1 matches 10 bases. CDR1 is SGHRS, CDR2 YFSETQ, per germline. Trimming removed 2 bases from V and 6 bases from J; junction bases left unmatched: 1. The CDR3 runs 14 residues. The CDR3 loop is CASSFGQGDEKLFF. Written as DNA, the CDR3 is TGCGCCAGCAGCTTCGGACAGGGGGATGAAAAACTGTTTTTT.

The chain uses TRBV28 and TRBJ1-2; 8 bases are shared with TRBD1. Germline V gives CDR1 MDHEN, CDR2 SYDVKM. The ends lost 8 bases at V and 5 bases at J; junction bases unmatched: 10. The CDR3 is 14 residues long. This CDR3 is CASGQRTGRYGYTF. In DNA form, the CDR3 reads TGTGCCAGCGGCCAAAGGACAGGGCGGTATGGCTACACCTTC.

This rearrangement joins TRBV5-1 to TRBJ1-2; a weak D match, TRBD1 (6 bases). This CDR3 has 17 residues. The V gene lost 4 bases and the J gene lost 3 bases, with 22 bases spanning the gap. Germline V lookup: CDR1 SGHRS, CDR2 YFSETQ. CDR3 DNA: TGCGCCAGCAGCGCCAACCCCCGGGACAAGGGTGACTATGGCTACACCTTC. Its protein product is CASSANPRDKGDYGYTF.

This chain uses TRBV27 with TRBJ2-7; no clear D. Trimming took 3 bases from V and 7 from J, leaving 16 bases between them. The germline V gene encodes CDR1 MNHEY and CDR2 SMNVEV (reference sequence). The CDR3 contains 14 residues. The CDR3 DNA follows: TGTGCCAGCAGTTTGTACAGCGACGGCTGGGAGCAGTACTTC. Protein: CASSLYSDGWEQYF.

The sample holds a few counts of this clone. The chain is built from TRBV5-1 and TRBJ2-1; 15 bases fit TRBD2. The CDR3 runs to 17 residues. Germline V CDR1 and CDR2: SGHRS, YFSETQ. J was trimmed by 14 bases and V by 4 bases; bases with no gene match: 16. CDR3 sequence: CASSVTVGLAGGEEEFF. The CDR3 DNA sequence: TGCGCCAGCAGCGTGACGGTGGGACTAGCGGGGGGCGAGGAGGAGTTCTTC.

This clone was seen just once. DNA for the CDR3: TGTGCCACCAGCGGGGGGGTTAATACGCAGTATTTT. Translating it yields CATSGGVNTQYF. The chain carries TRBV24-1 and TRBJ2-3; 8 bases match TRBD2. The CDR3 runs 12 residues. Per the germline V gene, CDR1 is KGHDR and CDR2 is SFDVKD. Unmatched junction bases numbered 3, after V lost 7 bases and J lost 7 bases.

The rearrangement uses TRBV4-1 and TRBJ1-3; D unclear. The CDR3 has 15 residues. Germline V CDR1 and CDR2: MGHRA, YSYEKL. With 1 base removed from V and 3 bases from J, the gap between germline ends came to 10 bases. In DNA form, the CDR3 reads TGCGCCAGCAGCCAAGTCTGGGGTGGTGGAAACACCATATATTTT. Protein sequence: CASSQVWGGGNTIYF.

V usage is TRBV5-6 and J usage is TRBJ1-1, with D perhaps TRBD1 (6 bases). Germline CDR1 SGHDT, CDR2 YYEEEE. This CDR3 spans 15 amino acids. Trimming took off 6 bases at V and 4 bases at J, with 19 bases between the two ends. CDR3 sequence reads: CASKAAVGASTEAFF. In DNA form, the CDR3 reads TGTGCCAGCAAAGCGGCGGTGGGGGCGTCCACTGAAGCTTTCTTT.

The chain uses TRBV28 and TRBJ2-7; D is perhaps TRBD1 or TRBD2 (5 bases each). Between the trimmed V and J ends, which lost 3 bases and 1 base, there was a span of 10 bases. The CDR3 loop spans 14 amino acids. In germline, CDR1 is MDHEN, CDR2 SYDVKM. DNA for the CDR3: TGTGCCAGCAGTTTGTTGAGGGGATCCTACGAGCAGTACTTC. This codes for CASSLLRGSYEQYF.

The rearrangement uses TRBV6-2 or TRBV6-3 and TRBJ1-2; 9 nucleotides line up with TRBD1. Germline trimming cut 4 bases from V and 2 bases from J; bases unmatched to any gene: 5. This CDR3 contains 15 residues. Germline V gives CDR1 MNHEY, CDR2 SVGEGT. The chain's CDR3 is CASSLGQGRNYGYTF. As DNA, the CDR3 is TGTGCCAGCAGTTTAGGACAGGGGAGGAACTATGGCTACACCTTC.

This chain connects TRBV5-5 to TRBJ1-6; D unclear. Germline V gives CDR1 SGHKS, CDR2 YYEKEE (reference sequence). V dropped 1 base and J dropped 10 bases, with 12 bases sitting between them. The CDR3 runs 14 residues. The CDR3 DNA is TGTGCCAGCAGCTTGCGGGGAGAAGGCTCACCCCTCCACTTT. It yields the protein CASSLRGEGSPLHF. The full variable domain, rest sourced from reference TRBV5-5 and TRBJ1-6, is DAGVTQSPTHLIKTRGQQVTLRCSPISGHKSVSWYQQVLGQGPQFIFQYYEKEERGRGNFPDRFSARQFPNYSSELNVNALLLGDSALYLCASSLRGEGSPLHFGNGTRLTVT.

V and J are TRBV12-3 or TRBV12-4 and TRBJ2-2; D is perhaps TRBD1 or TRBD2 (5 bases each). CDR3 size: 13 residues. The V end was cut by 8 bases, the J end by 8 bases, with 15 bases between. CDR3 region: CASGLGGFGELFF. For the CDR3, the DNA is TGTGCCAGCGGTCTTGGGGGTTTTGGGGAGCTGTTTTTT.

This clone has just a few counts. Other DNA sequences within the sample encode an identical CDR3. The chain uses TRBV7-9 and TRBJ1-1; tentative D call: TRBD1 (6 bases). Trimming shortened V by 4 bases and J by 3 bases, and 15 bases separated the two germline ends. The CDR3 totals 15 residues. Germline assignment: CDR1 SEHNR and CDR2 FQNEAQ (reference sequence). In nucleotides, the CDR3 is TGTGCCAGCAGCTCCACGGGGGCGGGGGACACTGAAGCTTTCTTT. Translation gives CASSSTGAGDTEAFF.

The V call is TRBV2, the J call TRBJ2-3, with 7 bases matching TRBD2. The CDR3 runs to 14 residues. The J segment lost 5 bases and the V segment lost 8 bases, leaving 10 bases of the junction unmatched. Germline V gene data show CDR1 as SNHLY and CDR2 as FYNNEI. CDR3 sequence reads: CASGSSGPEDTQYF. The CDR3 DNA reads TGTGCCAGCGGCTCTAGCGGACCGGAAGATACGCAGTATTTT.

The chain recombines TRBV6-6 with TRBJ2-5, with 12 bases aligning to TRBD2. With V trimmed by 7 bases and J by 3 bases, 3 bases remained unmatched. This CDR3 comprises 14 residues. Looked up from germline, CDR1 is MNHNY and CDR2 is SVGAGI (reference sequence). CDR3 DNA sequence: TGTGCCAGCATAGGACTAGCGGGGAAAGAGACCCAGTACTTC. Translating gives CASIGLAGKETQYF.

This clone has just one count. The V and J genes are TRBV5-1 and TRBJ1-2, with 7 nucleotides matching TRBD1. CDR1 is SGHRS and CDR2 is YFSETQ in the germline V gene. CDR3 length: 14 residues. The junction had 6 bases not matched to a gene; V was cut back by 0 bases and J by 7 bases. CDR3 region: CASSLETGVAGYTF. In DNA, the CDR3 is TGCGCCAGCAGCTTGGAAACAGGGGTGGCTGGCTACACCTTC.

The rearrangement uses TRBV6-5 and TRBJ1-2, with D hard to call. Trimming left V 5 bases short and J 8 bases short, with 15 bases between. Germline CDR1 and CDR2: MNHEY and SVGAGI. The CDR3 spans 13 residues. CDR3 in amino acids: CASSHRASGGYTF. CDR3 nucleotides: TGTGCCAGCAGTCACCGCGCTTCCGGAGGCTACACCTTC.

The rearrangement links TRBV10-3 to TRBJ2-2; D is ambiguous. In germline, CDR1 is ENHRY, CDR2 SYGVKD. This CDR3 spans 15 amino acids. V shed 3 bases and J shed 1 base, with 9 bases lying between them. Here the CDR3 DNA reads TGTGCCATCAGTGAACTTCCCGGGAACACCGGGGAGCTGTTTTTT. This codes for CAISELPGNTGELFF.

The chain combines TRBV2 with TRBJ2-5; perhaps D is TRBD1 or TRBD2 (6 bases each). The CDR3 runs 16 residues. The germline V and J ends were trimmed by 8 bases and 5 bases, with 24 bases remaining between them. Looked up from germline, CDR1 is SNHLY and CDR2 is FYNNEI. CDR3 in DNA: TGTGCCAGCGGATGGCCGGGACCCGGGGGCGGTGAGACCCAGTACTTC. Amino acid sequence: CASGWPGPGGGETQYF.

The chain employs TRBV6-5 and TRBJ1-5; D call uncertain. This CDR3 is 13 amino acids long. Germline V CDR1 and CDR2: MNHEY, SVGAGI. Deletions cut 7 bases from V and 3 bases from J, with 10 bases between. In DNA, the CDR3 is TGTGCCAGCACCCGAAGGAACAATCAGCCCCAGCATTTT. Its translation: CASTRRNNQPQHF.

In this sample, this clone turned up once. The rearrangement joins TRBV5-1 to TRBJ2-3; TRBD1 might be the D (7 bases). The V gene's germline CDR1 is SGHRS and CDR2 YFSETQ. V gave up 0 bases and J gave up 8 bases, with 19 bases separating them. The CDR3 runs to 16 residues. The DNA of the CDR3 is TGCGCCAGCAGCTTGGGGCCAGGGGGTATCGGGGGTACGCAGTATTTT. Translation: CASSLGPGGIGGTQYF.

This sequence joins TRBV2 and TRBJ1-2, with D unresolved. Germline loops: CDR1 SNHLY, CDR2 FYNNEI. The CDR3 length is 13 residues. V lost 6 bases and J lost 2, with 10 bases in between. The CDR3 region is CASSVSVNYGYTF. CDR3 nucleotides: TGTGCCAGCAGCGTCTCGGTCAACTATGGCTACACCTTC.

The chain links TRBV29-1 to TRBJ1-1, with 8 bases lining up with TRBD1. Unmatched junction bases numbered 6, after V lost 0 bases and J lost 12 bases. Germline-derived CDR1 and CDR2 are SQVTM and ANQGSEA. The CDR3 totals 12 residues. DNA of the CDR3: TGCAGCGTTGAAGACGGGACAGGTTCTACTTTCTTT. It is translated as CSVEDGTGSTFF.